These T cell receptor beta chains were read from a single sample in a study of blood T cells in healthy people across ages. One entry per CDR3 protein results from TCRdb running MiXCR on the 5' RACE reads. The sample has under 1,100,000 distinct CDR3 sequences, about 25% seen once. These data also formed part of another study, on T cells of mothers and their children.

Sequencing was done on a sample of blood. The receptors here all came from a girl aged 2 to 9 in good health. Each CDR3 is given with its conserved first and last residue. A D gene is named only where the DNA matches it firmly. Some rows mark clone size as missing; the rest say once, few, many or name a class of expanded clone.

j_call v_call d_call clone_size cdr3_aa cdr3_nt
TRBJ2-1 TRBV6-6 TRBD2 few CASSYSDSGRGEQFF TGTGCCAGCAGTTACTCGGATAGCGGGAGGGGTGAGCAGTTCTTC
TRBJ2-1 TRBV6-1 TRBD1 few CASRWTGDYNEQFF TGTGCCAGCAGATGGACAGGGGACTACAATGAGCAGTTCTTC
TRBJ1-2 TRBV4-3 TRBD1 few CASSQEGQRVYTF TGCGCCAGCAGCCAAGAGGGACAGCGAGTCTACACCTTC
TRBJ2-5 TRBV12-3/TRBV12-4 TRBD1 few CASSLGRDRFHF TGTGCCAGCAGTTTAGGTCGGGACAGGTTTCACTTC
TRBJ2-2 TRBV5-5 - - CASSFAGNTGELFF TGTGCCAGCAGCTTCGCTGGAAACACCGGGGAGCTGTTTTTT
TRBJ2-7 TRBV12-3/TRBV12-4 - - CASSSGGPPQYF TGTGCCAGCAGTTCGGGCGGACCCCCGCAGTACTTC
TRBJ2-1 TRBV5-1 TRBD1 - CASSQGQGDVNEQFF TGCGCCAGCAGCCAGGGACAGGGAGATGTCAATGAGCAGTTCTTC
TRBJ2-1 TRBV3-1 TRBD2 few CASSQDWRTSGYNEQFF TGTGCCAGCAGCCAAGATTGGAGGACTAGCGGTTACAATGAGCAGTTCTTC
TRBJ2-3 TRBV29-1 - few CSVGPVRTDTQYF TGCAGCGTCGGACCGGTGAGGACAGATACGCAGTATTTT
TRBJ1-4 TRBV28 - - CASSSSPAEGVNEKLFF TGTGCCAGCAGTTCCTCCCCCGCGGAGGGAGTAAATGAAAAACTGTTTTTT
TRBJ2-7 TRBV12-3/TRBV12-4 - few CASSPLRALYEQYF TGTGCCAGCAGCCCCCTTAGGGCCCTTTACGAGCAGTACTTC
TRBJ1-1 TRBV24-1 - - CATRSESGPEAFF TGTGCCACCAGGAGTGAGTCTGGCCCTGAAGCTTTCTTT
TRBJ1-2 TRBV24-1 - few CATSDATDYGYTF TGTGCCACCAGTGATGCGACAGACTATGGCTACACCTTC
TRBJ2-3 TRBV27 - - CASISPSGQGYF TGTGCCAGCATATCCCCTTCCGGTCAAGGGTATTTT